These 19 T cell receptor beta chains were all obtained from the same sample, sequenced in a study of graft-versus-host responses after intestinal transplantation. The method was immunoSEQ multiplex PCR; TCRdb's version includes in-frame clones alone and lacks a portion of them. The repertoire includes fewer than 30,000 clones, 80% to 90% of them detected once, and about 0.98% sits in the top ten. The sample here was PBMCs, taken 450 to 490 days after intestinal transplant. Source of these receptors: a human patient who received an intestinal transplant, so some T cells may come from the graft donor.

The chain combines TRBV10-2 with TRBJ2-3; D unclear. CDR3 size: 13 residues. V lost 8 bases and J lost 2, with 11 bases in between. Germline loops: CDR1 WSHSY, CDR2 SAAADI. The CDR3 DNA is TGCGCCAGCCGGATGCGACCCACAGATACGCAGTATTTT. It is translated as CASRMRPTDTQYF.

The CDR3 DNA follows: TGTGCCAGCTCACCACCGGGGATGGCCAGTACGCAGTATTTT. Protein product: CASSPPGMASTQYF. The J gene is TRBJ2-3, the V gene TRBV18; the D is unclear. CDR3 length: 14 amino acids. V gave up 0 bases and J gave up 8 bases, with 12 bases separating them. Per germline, CDR1 KGHSH and CDR2 LQKENI.

CDR3 region: CAWSVGHPSTDTQYF. As DNA, the CDR3 is TGTGCCTGGAGTGTGGGCCACCCTAGCACAGATACGCAGTATTTT. The chain couples TRBV30 to TRBJ2-3, with D hard to call. Germline lookup yields CDR1 GTSNPN and CDR2 SVGIG (reference sequence). V was pared by 0 bases and J by 0 bases, with 10 bases between. The CDR3 contains 15 residues.

J is TRBJ2-7 and V is TRBV5-4; D gene ambiguous. V was cut by 3 bases and J by 1 base, with 11 bases left in between. Germline V lookup: CDR1 SGHNT, CDR2 YYREEE (reference sequence). There are 14 residues in the CDR3. The CDR3 DNA is TGTGCCAGCAGCTCTAGTAGACTTTCCTACGAGCAGTACTTC. It specifies CASSSSRLSYEQYF.

V and J are TRBV18 and TRBJ2-5; 10 bases agree with TRBD2. Germline values: CDR1 KGHSH, CDR2 LQKENI. V was clipped by 3 bases and J by 3 bases; unmatched bases: 7. This CDR3 has 16 residues. The CDR3 is CASSPRRAGGKETQYF. CDR3 bases: TGTGCCAGCTCACCCAGGAGAGCGGGGGGGAAAGAGACCCAGTACTTC.

The rearrangement uses TRBV15 and TRBJ1-4; 7 nucleotides align to TRBD1. Germline V lookup: CDR1 LNHNV, CDR2 YYDKDF (reference sequence). The junction had 10 bases not matched to a gene; V was cut back by 7 bases and J by 8 bases. The CDR3 runs to 14 residues. CDR3 loop: CATTRDSAREKLFF. Written as DNA, the CDR3 is TGTGCCACCACCAGGGACAGCGCTAGGGAAAAACTGTTTTTT.

The genes are TRBV28 and TRBJ1-2; weak D call: TRBD1 (5 bases). This CDR3 region has 13 residues. The germline V and J ends were trimmed by 3 bases and 8 bases, with 13 bases remaining between them. Germline CDR1 MDHEN, CDR2 SYDVKM. The CDR3 sequence: CASSFGGKGGYTF. The CDR3 nucleotides read TGTGCCAGCAGTTTTGGAGGGAAGGGGGGCTACACCTTC.

The genes are TRBV6-4 and TRBJ2-1; D not certain. Germline CDR1 MRHNA, CDR2 SNTAGT. The CDR3 runs 13 residues. The V end was cut by 8 bases, the J end by 5 bases, with 13 bases between. CDR3 DNA: TGTGCCAGCGCGTGGGCAGAGAACAATGAGCAGTTCTTC. As protein: CASAWAENNEQFF.

The rearrangement joins TRBV7-3 to TRBJ1-1, with D unclear. The CDR3 is 13 amino acids. V was clipped by 3 bases and J by 4 bases, with 9 bases between them. Germline values: CDR1 SGHTA, CDR2 FQGTGA. CDR3 amino acids: CASSFEGFTEAFF. In nucleotides, the CDR3 is TGTGCCAGCAGCTTCGAGGGATTCACTGAAGCTTTCTTT.

The chain recombines TRBV6-6 with TRBJ2-4, with D possibly TRBD1 on 5 matching bases. Per germline, CDR1 MNHNY and CDR2 SVGAGI (reference sequence). V lost 6 bases to trimming and J lost 4 bases, with 13 bases between them. The CDR3 contains 14 residues. The CDR3 DNA is TGTGCCAGCAGCGCTAGGGGCCAGAAAAACATTCAGTACTTC. This gives the protein CASSARGQKNIQYF.

This chain links TRBV6-5 with TRBJ2-7, with 7 nucleotides matching TRBD1. CDR3 length: 14 amino acids. The trim removed 4 bases at V and 1 base at J, leaving 4 bases unmatched. Germline V gives CDR1 MNHEY, CDR2 SVGAGI. The CDR3 DNA reads TGTGCCAGCAGTTCGGACAGGAGGTCCTACGAGCAGTACTTC. This codes for CASSSDRRSYEQYF.

The V gene is TRBV25-1, the J gene TRBJ2-2; 9 nucleotides agree with TRBD1. Germline V gene lookup returns CDR1 MGHDK and CDR2 SYGVNS. CDR3 size: 16 residues. The V gene end was trimmed by 4 bases and the J gene end by 6 bases; junction bases not matched to a gene: 9. CDR3 nucleotides: TGTGCCAGCAGTGGCAAGGACAGGGGATTGGCCGGGGAGCTGTTTTTT. It is translated as CASSGKDRGLAGELFF.

The chain uses TRBV19 and TRBJ1-1, with 7 bases lining up with TRBD1. V lost 0 bases and J lost 7; bases outside the gene matches: 8. CDR1 LNHDA and CDR2 SQIVND come from the germline V gene (reference sequence). This CDR3 region has 15 residues. In DNA, the CDR3 is TGTGCCAGTAGTATAGATCGGACAGGCAGAAGTGAAGCTTTCTTT. Protein: CASSIDRTGRSEAFF.

The genes are TRBV6-1 and TRBJ2-4, with TRBD1 matching over 8 bases. The germline V gene has CDR1 MNHNS and CDR2 SASEGT. This CDR3 is built from 14 residues. Unmatched junction bases numbered 8, after V lost 6 bases and J lost 7 bases. CDR3 in DNA: TGTGCCAGCAGCCTCAGGGGGCTAGGGAACATTCAGTACTTC. Amino acids: CASSLRGLGNIQYF.

The chain employs TRBV11-2 and TRBJ2-7; 8 bases map to TRBD2. The V segment lost 5 bases and the J segment 1 base; nucleotides outside the gene matches: 4. This CDR3 spans 14 amino acids. Germline lookup yields CDR1 SGHAT and CDR2 FQNNGV. CDR3 DNA: TGTGCCAGCAGCCCGGGACTAGAGTCCTACGAGCAGTACTTC. As protein: CASSPGLESYEQYF.

The rearrangement joins TRBV19 to TRBJ2-1, with D possibly TRBD2 on 6 matching bases. Trimming pared 4 bases from V and 9 bases from J, leaving 16 bases between. Germline V gene lookup returns CDR1 LNHDA and CDR2 SQIVND (reference sequence). This CDR3 region has 14 residues. This chain's CDR3 is CASSNPLRDLEQFF. The CDR3 DNA sequence: TGTGCCAGTAGTAACCCTTTGCGGGATCTTGAGCAGTTCTTC.

The rearrangement links TRBV2 to TRBJ1-2, with 7 bases lining up with TRBD1. Germline trimming cut 8 bases from V and 1 base from J; bases unmatched to any gene: 13. This CDR3 is built from 16 residues. Germline loops: CDR1 SNHLY, CDR2 FYNNEI. The CDR3 sequence: CASHGTVRAHNYGYTF. The CDR3 region has the DNA TGTGCCAGCCATGGGACAGTACGAGCCCATAACTATGGCTACACCTTC.

The chain recombines TRBV6-1 with TRBJ2-7; maybe TRBD2 (5 bases). Germline values: CDR1 MNHNS, CDR2 SASEGT. The CDR3 is 14 amino acids. The V end was cut by 5 bases, the J end by 0 bases, with 11 bases between. CDR3 DNA sequence: TGTGCCAGCAGTTATCAGCGGAGCTCCTACGAGCAGTACTTC. This encodes CASSYQRSSYEQYF.

The rearrangement links TRBV7-2 to TRBJ2-1, with a weak D call TRBD1 (6 bases). Germline V gene data show CDR1 as SGHTA and CDR2 as FQGNSA. Trimming stripped 1 base from V and 8 bases from J, with 18 bases between. This CDR3 has 16 residues. CDR3 coding DNA: TGTGCCAGCAGCTTAGGGGGTCGGGGCAGGGGCGATGAGCAGTTCTTC. Amino acid sequence: CASSLGGRGRGDEQFF.